The 31 T cell receptor beta chains listed next were all sequenced from one sample in a study of control samples from healthy donors and cancer patients. Data came from immunoSEQ multiplex PCR; TCRdb stores just in-frame clones and leaves some out. Among 90,000 to 150,000 clones listed, approximately 88% were seen once. Sequencing input: blood. The receptors stem from a man aged 35 to 55 in good health.

CDR3 DNA: TGTGCCAGCAGCTTACCCCGGACAGGCTCCTATAATTCACCCCTCCACTTT. Translation: CASSLPRTGSYNSPLHF. V usage is TRBV7-2 and J usage is TRBJ1-6; 7 bases agree with TRBD1. Germline V gives CDR1 SGHTA, CDR2 FQGNSA. With V trimmed by 2 bases and J by 0 bases, 4 bases remained unmatched. The CDR3 length is 17 residues.

The chain is built from TRBV2 and TRBJ1-4; D gene unclear. Germline CDR1 SNHLY, CDR2 FYNNEI. CDR3 length: 13 residues. V lost 4 bases and J lost 4, with 7 bases in between. The CDR3 DNA sequence: TGTGCCAGCAGTGGGCAGAGTAATGAAAAACTGTTTTTT. Residues: CASSGQSNEKLFF.

CDR3: CASNLEAGAAISTEAFF. CDR3 DNA sequence: TGTGCCAGCAACCTTGAGGCGGGCGCGGCTATTTCCACTGAAGCTTTCTTT. J is TRBJ1-1 and V is TRBV5-8, with D unresolved. V was clipped by 6 bases and J by 4 bases, with 25 bases between them. The germline CDR1 and CDR2 sequences are SGHTS and YDEGEE. CDR3 length: 17 amino acids.

This chain links TRBV4-1 with TRBJ2-5, with 11 bases matching TRBD2. The germline V gene encodes CDR1 MGHRA and CDR2 YSYEKL. CDR3 size: 15 residues. V shed 4 bases and J 1 base; nucleotides not matched to a gene: 2. The chain's CDR3 is CASSLAGGIQETQYF. CDR3 sequence (DNA): TGCGCCAGCAGCCTAGCGGGGGGGATCCAAGAGACCCAGTACTTC.

The chain is built from TRBV11-2 and TRBJ2-5, with D perhaps assigned TRBD1 or TRBD2 (7 bases each). V was pared by 5 bases and J by 5 bases, with 21 bases between. Germline CDR1 and CDR2: SGHAT and FQNNGV. The length of the CDR3 is 16 residues. The CDR3 nucleotides read TGTGCCAGCAGCGCCGGTATCAGGGGGGGAATGGAGACCCAGTACTTC. It specifies CASSAGIRGGMETQYF. The variable domain in full, completed from reference TRBV11-2 and TRBJ2-5, reads EAGVAQSPRYKIIEKRQSVAFWCNPISGHATLYWYQQILGQGPKLLIQFQNNGVVDDSQLPKDRFSAERLKGVDSTLKIQPAKLEDSAVYLCASSAGIRGGMETQYFGPGTRLLVL.

This chain joins TRBV11-2 and TRBJ2-7, with 13 nucleotides matching TRBD2. J was trimmed by 3 bases and V by 6 bases; bases with no gene match: 2. CDR1 and CDR2 from the germline V gene are SGHAT and FQNNGV. The CDR3 runs to 14 residues. The CDR3 DNA follows: TGTGCCAGCAGAGGGACTAGCGGGGACTACGAGCAGTACTTC. This sequence encodes CASRGTSGDYEQYF.

V and J are TRBV7-9 and TRBJ2-7; D possibly uses TRBD1 or TRBD2 (5 bases each). CDR1 SEHNR and CDR2 FQNEAQ come from the germline V gene (reference sequence). Between the trimmed V and J ends, which lost 4 bases and 6 bases, there was a span of 13 bases. This CDR3 comprises 13 residues. The CDR3 reads CASSSTVGGEQYF. The CDR3 DNA sequence: TGTGCCAGCAGCTCGACCGTTGGGGGCGAGCAGTACTTC.

The chain has TRBV6-5 and TRBJ2-1, with 10 bases matching TRBD1. V lost 7 bases to trimming and J lost 5 bases; unmatched junction nucleotides: 5. The CDR3 runs 14 residues. The germline V gene encodes CDR1 MNHEY and CDR2 SVGAGI. The CDR3 sequence: CASIRDRGNNEQFF. CDR3 nucleotides: TGTGCCAGCATCCGGGACAGGGGAAACAATGAGCAGTTCTTC.

This rearrangement joins TRBV11-2 to TRBJ1-1, with 9 bases that match TRBD1. The V and J ends lost 4 bases and 4 bases, in that order; junction bases with no gene match: 7. This CDR3 region has 15 residues. CDR1 and CDR2 from the germline V gene are SGHAT and FQNNGV. The CDR3 DNA reads as TGTGCCAGCAGCTCCACAGGGGGCGCGGGCACTGAAGCTTTCTTT. It yields the protein CASSSTGGAGTEAFF.

The V call is TRBV10-3, the J call TRBJ2-7; 9 nucleotides match TRBD2. Trimming cost V 2 bases and J 4 bases; bases outside gene matches: 3. The CDR3 is 14 residues long. Germline CDR1 and CDR2: ENHRY and SYGVKD. The CDR3 here is CAISEGGGAYEQYF. CDR3 nucleotides: TGTGCCATCAGTGAGGGCGGGGGGGCGTACGAGCAGTACTTC.

The chain's CDR3 is CASRRGGETQYF. CDR3 DNA: TGTGCCAGCAGGCGGGGGGGAGAGACCCAGTACTTC. This rearrangement joins TRBV6-5 to TRBJ2-5; 9 bases match TRBD2. V lost 6 bases to trimming and J lost 4 bases; unmatched junction nucleotides: 0. The germline V gene has CDR1 MNHEY and CDR2 SVGAGI. The CDR3 sequence is 12 residues long.

This sequence joins TRBV19 and TRBJ1-2; TRBD1 matches 12 bases. Per germline, CDR1 LNHDA and CDR2 SQIVND (reference sequence). The CDR3 extends over 17 amino acids. V was pared by 6 bases and J by 4 bases, with 12 bases of the junction left unmatched. The chain's CDR3 is CASRAGTGGSRGYGYTF. In DNA form, the CDR3 reads TGTGCCAGTAGAGCCGGGACAGGGGGCTCCCGAGGCTATGGCTACACCTTC.

The chain carries TRBV24-1 and TRBJ1-2, with D perhaps matching TRBD1 (5 bases). This CDR3 is built from 14 residues. Trimming stripped 6 bases from V and 4 bases from J, with 14 bases between. The germline CDR1 and CDR2 sequences are KGHDR and SFDVKD. The CDR3 DNA is TGTGCCACCAGTAACCAGGGTCTGGCCTATGGCTACACCTTC. The encoded protein is CATSNQGLAYGYTF.

A single count supports this clone. The chain carries TRBV11-2 and TRBJ2-1; no clear D. Germline CDR1 and CDR2: SGHAT and FQNNGV. Trimming cost V 0 bases and J 4 bases, with 10 bases left between them. The CDR3 extends over 15 amino acids. The CDR3 nucleotides read TGTGCCAGCAGCTTAGAAATAGGATTATACAATGAGCAGTTCTTC. Its translation is CASSLEIGLYNEQFF.

The J gene is TRBJ2-2, the V gene TRBV27; no reliable D call. V lost 8 bases and J lost 2, with 12 bases in between. CDR3 length: 14 amino acids. Germline assignment: CDR1 MNHEY and CDR2 SMNVEV (reference sequence). The DNA for the CDR3 is TGTGCCAGCCGAGCCTGGGGAAACACCGGGGAGCTGTTTTTT. Amino acid sequence: CASRAWGNTGELFF.

About this clone itself: Distinct nucleotide sequences in the sample also encode this CDR3. The chain links TRBV6-2 or TRBV6-3 to TRBJ2-7, with a weak D call TRBD2 (5 bases). Germline-derived CDR1 and CDR2 are MNHEY and SVGEGT. V lost 2 bases and J 0 bases, leaving 5 bases between the germline ends. There are 13 residues in the CDR3. CDR3 loop: CASSYRGSYEQYF. For the CDR3, the DNA is TGTGCCAGCAGTTACCGGGGCTCCTACGAGCAGTACTTC.

This chain uses TRBV6-5 with TRBJ1-5; 11 nucleotides agree with TRBD1. CDR1 is MNHEY, CDR2 SVGAGI, per germline. The junction had 5 bases not matched to a gene; V was cut back by 6 bases and J by 7 bases. The CDR3 has 14 amino acids. The DNA of the CDR3 is TGTGCCAGCAGCCAAGGACAGGGGGCACAGCCCCAGCATTTT. Its translation is CASSQGQGAQPQHF.

This chain connects TRBV6-6 to TRBJ2-2; D remains unclear. The germline V gene encodes CDR1 MNHNY and CDR2 SVGAGI (reference sequence). With 2 bases removed from V and 6 bases from J, the gap between germline ends came to 7 bases. The CDR3 contains 13 residues. The chain's CDR3 is CASSYGTPGELFF. The CDR3 DNA sequence: TGTGCCAGCAGTTACGGCACCCCCGGGGAGCTGTTTTTT.

The sample holds a few counts of this clone. The chain uses TRBV7-9 and TRBJ1-2, with D uncertain. CDR3 length: 11 residues. Germline V lookup: CDR1 SEHNR, CDR2 FQNEAQ (reference sequence). Trimming took off 5 bases at V and 3 bases at J, with 4 bases between the two ends. The CDR3 spells CASSRDYGYTF. DNA of the CDR3: TGTGCCAGCAGCCGGGACTATGGCTACACCTTC.

The V call is TRBV19, the J call TRBJ1-5; D gene ambiguous. The V and J ends lost 5 bases and 0 bases respectively, with 11 bases between them. The CDR3 length is 15 residues. Germline V gene sequence: CDR1 LNHDA, CDR2 SQIVND (reference sequence). The CDR3 loop reads CASSPIVHSNQPQHF. In DNA, the CDR3 is TGTGCCAGTAGTCCCATCGTCCATAGCAATCAGCCCCAGCATTTT.

V gene TRBV10-2 combines with J gene TRBJ2-2; D is ambiguous. Trimming removed 4 bases at V and 1 base at J, with 7 bases between. Germline V gene sequence: CDR1 WSHSY, CDR2 SAAADI. The CDR3 has 14 amino acids. CDR3 sequence reads: CASSVDLNTGELFF. The CDR3 bases are TGCGCCAGCAGTGTCGACTTGAACACCGGGGAGCTGTTTTTT.

The rearrangement links TRBV25-1 to TRBJ2-7; the D is unclear. The CDR3 runs to 11 residues. Germline lookup yields CDR1 MGHDK and CDR2 SYGVNS. The V and J ends lost 6 bases and 3 bases respectively, with 6 bases between them. The CDR3 DNA sequence: TGTGCCAGCAGCAAAGACTACGAGCAGTACTTC. Protein: CASSKDYEQYF.

The chain carries TRBV10-2 and TRBJ1-4; D possibly corresponds to TRBD1 (5 bases). Trimming removed 6 bases from V and 7 bases from J, with 12 bases in between. Germline assignment: CDR1 WSHSY and CDR2 SAAADI. This CDR3 is built from 13 residues. The CDR3 loop is CASRTDKSEKLFF. DNA of the CDR3: TGCGCCAGCAGAACGGACAAAAGTGAAAAACTGTTTTTT.

V is TRBV12-3 or TRBV12-4 and J is TRBJ2-2, with a possible D match to TRBD1 (5 bases). This CDR3 has 13 residues. The germline V and J ends were trimmed by 10 bases and 6 bases, with 15 bases remaining between them. DNA for the CDR3: TGTGCCAACCGCAGGGATGGTGCCGGGGAGCTGTTTTTT. Translating gives CANRRDGAGELFF.

V is TRBV6-1 and J is TRBJ2-1; a possible D gene is TRBD1 (6 bases). The CDR3 totals 13 residues. Germline V CDR1 and CDR2: MNHNS, SASEGT. With 3 bases removed from V and 9 bases from J, the gap between germline ends came to 12 bases. The CDR3, as DNA: TGTGCCAGCAGTGATGGTCAGGGGATTGAGCAGTTCTTC. Protein product: CASSDGQGIEQFF.

This clone was observed a single time. The chain links TRBV28 to TRBJ1-4; weak D call: TRBD1 (6 bases). The CDR3 sequence is 18 residues long. Germline V CDR1 and CDR2: MDHEN, SYDVKM. V dropped 3 bases and J dropped 0 bases, with 17 bases sitting between them. DNA for the CDR3: TGTGCCAGCAGTTTGCCCCAGGGGTCTAGGACAACTAATGAAAAACTGTTTTTT. This gives the protein CASSLPQGSRTTNEKLFF.

This rearrangement joins TRBV2 to TRBJ2-7, with D uncertain. CDR3 size: 12 residues. Germline CDR1 reads SNHLY; CDR2 reads FYNNEI. With 3 bases removed from V and 0 bases from J, the gap between germline ends came to 3 bases. The CDR3 coding sequence is TGTGCCAGCAGTGAGGCCTCCTACGAGCAGTACTTC. Protein: CASSEASYEQYF.

The rearrangement links TRBV12-5 to TRBJ2-2; 8 nucleotides align to TRBD2. Germline V gene sequence: CDR1 LGHNT, CDR2 FRNRAP. The junction had 9 bases not matched to a gene; V was cut back by 4 bases and J by 5 bases. CDR3 length: 16 residues. The CDR3 DNA sequence: TGTGCTAGTGGTTGGGCCACGGGGGGGGAAACCGGGGAGCTGTTTTTT. Translated, it gives CASGWATGGETGELFF.

The gene calls are TRBV10-1 and TRBJ1-2, with a weak D call TRBD1 (5 bases). V was pared by 0 bases and J by 4 bases, with 9 bases between. Germline CDR1 WNHNN, CDR2 SYGVQD (reference sequence). The CDR3 loop spans 14 amino acids. The DNA of the CDR3 is TGCGCCAGCAGTGAGTCCGGGACCACCTATGGCTACACCTTC. It translates to CASSESGTTYGYTF.

This clone showed up just a few times. This rearrangement joins TRBV19 to TRBJ1-1; TRBD1 agrees at 7 bases. J gave up 1 base and V 5 bases, and 7 bases lay outside the gene matches. The CDR3 has 15 residues. Per the germline V gene, CDR1 is LNHDA and CDR2 is SQIVND (reference sequence). The CDR3 DNA reads as TGTGCCAGTAGTGACTACAGGGGTCCGAACACTGAAGCTTTCTTT. Residues: CASSDYRGPNTEAFF.

The chain employs TRBV18 and TRBJ2-1; D unclear. Per the germline V gene, CDR1 is KGHSH and CDR2 is LQKENI. Between the trimmed V and J ends, which lost 2 bases and 9 bases, there was a span of 11 bases. This CDR3 has 13 amino acids. CDR3 nucleotide sequence: TGTGCCAGCTCACCAAGTATAACTGGTGAGCAGTTCTTC. It translates to CASSPSITGEQFF.